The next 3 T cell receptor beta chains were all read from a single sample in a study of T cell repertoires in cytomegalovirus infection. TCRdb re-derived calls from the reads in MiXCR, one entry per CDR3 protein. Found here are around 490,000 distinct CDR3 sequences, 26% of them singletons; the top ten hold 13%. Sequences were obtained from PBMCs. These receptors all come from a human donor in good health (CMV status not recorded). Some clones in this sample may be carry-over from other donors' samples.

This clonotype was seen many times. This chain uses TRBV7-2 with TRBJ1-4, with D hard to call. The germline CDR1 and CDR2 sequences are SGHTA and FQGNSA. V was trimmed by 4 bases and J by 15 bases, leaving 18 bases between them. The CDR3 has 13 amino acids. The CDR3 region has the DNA TGTGCCAGCAGCTCCAGACAAGACCGTGAGGTGTTTTTT. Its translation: CASSSRQDREVFF.

CDR3 coding DNA: TGTGCCAGCAGCCGGGGACTAGCGGGAGGGCGTGGCACCGGGGAGCTGTTTTTT. Encoded protein: CASSRGLAGGRGTGELFF. This rearrangement joins TRBV11-2 to TRBJ2-2; 16 bases map to TRBD2. Looked up from germline, CDR1 is SGHAT and CDR2 is FQNNGV. CDR3 length: 18 amino acids. After removal of 5 bases from V and 4 bases from J, the junction contained 7 bases not matched to a gene.

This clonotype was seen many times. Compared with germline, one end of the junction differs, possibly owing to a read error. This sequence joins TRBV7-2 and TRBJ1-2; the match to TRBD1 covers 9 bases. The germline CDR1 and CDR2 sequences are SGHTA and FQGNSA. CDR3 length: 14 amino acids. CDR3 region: CASSFQYTRDRVAF. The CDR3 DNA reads TGTGCCAGCAGCTTCCAGTACACCCGGGACAGGGTCGCCTTC.